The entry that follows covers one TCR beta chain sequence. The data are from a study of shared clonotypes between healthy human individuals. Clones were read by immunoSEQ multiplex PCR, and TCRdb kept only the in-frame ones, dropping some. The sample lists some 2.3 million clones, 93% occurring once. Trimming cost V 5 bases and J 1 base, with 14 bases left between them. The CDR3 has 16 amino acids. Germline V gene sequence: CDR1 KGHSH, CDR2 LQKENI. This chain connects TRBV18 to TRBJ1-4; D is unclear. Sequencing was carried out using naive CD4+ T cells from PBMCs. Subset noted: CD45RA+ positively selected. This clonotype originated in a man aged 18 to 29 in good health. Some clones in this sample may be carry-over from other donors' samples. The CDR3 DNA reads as TGTGCCAGCTCAGTCGACCGGGGTGGAACTAATGAAAAACTGTTTTTT. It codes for CASSVDRGGTNEKLFF.